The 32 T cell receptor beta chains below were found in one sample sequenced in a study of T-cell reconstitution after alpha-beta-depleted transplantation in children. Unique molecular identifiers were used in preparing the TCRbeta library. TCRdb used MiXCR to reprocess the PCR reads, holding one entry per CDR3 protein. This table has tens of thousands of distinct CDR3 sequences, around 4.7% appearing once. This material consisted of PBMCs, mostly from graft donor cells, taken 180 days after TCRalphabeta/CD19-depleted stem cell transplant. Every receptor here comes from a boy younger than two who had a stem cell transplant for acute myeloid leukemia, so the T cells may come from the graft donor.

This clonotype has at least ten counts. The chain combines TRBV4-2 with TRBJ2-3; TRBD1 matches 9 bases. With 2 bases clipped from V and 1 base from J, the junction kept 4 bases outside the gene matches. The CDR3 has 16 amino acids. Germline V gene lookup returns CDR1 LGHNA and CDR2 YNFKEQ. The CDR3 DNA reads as TGTGCCAGCAGCCAACTGACAGGGGGGGGCACAGATACGCAGTATTTT. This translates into CASSQLTGGGTDTQYF.

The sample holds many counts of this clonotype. The CDR3 sequence is CASSQAQGRDGYTF. The CDR3 region has the DNA TGTGCCAGCAGCCAAGCCCAGGGGAGGGATGGCTACACCTTC. This chain joins TRBV3-1 and TRBJ1-2; a possible D gene is TRBD1 (6 bases). The CDR3 sequence is 14 residues long. V was trimmed by 1 base and J by 6 bases, leaving 12 bases between them. Germline CDR1 reads LGHDT; CDR2 reads YNNKEL (reference sequence).

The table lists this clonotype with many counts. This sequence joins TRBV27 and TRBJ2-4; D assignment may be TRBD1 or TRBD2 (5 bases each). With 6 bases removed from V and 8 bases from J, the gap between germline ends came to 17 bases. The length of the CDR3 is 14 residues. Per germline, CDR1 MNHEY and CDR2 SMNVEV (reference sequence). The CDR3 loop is CASSPRRDADIQYF. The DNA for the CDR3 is TGTGCCAGCAGCCCTAGAAGGGACGCTGACATTCAGTACTTC.

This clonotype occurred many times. CDR3 protein: CASSLRGRGHGEQFF. The CDR3 coding sequence is TGTGCCAGCAGTTTGAGGGGAAGGGGGCACGGTGAGCAGTTCTTC. The chain combines TRBV27 with TRBJ2-1; 7 bases line up with TRBD1. V lost 3 bases, J lost 9 bases, and 11 bases stayed unmatched. The CDR3 length is 15 residues. The germline V gene encodes CDR1 MNHEY and CDR2 SMNVEV (reference sequence).

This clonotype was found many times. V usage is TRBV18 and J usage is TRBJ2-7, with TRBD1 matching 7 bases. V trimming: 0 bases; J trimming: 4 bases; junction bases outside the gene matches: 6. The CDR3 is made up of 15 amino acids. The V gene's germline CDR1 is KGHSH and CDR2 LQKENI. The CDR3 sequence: CASSPPTGQIYEQYF. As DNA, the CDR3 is TGTGCCAGCTCACCACCGACGGGACAGATATACGAGCAGTACTTC.

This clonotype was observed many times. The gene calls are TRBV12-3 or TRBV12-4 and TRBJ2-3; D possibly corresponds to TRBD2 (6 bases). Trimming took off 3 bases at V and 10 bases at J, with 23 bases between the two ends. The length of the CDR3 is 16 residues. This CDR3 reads CASSFVLALPLGSQYF. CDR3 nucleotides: TGTGCCAGCAGTTTTGTCCTAGCGCTCCCTCTAGGGTCGCAGTATTTT.

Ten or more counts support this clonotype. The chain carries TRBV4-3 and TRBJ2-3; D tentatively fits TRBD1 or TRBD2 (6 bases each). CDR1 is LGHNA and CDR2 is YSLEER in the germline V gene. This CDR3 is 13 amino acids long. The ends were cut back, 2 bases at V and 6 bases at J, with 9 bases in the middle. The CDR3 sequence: CASSQRGQDTQYF. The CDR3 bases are TGCGCCAGCAGCCAACGGGGGCAGGATACGCAGTATTTT.

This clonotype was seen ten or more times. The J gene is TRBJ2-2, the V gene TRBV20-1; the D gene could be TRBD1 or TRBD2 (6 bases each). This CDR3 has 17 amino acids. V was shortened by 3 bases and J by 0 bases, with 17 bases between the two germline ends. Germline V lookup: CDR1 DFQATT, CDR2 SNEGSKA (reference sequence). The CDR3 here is CSARGNREVSNTGELFF. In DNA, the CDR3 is TGCAGTGCTAGGGGGAACAGGGAGGTCTCGAACACCGGGGAGCTGTTTTTT.

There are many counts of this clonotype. The CDR3 region is CASIPSVPGAYGYTF. In DNA, the CDR3 is TGTGCCAGCATCCCATCGGTCCCAGGGGCCTATGGCTACACCTTC. V is TRBV12-3 or TRBV12-4 and J is TRBJ1-2; D may be TRBD1 (6 bases). Trimming removed 7 bases at V and 4 bases at J, with 19 bases between. This CDR3 has 15 residues.

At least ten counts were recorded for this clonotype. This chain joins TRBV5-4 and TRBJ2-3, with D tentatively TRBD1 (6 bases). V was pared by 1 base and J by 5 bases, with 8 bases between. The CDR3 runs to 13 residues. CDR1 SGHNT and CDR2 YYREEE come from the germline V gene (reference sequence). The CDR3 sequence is CASSLQGQDTQYF. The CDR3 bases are TGTGCCAGCAGCTTGCAGGGGCAAGATACGCAGTATTTT.

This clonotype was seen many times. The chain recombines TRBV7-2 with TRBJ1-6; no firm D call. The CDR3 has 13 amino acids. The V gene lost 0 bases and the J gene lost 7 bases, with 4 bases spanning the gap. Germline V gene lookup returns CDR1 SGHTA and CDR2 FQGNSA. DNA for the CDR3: TGTGCCAGCAGCTTAGCCCAGAATTCACCCCTCCACTTT. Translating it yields CASSLAQNSPLHF.

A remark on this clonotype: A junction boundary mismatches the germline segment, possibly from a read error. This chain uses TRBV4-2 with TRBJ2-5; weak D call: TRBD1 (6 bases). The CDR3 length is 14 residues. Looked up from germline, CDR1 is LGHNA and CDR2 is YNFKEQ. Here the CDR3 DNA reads TGTGTCAGCAGTCAGCAGATGGGGGCAGAGACCCAGTACTTC. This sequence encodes CVSSQQMGAETQYF.

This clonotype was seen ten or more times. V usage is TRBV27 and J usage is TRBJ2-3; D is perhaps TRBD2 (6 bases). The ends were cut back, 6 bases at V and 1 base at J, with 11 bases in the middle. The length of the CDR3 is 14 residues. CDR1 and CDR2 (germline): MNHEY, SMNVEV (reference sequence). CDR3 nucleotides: TGTGCCAGCAGGCTCGGGGGTGGCACAGATACGCAGTATTTT. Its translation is CASRLGGGTDTQYF.

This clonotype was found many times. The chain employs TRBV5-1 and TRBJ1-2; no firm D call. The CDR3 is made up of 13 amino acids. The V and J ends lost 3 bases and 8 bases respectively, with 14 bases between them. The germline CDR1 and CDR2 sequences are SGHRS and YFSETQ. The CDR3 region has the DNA TGCGCCAGCAGCTCCATACAAGGCGGGGGCTACACCTTC. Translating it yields CASSSIQGGGYTF.

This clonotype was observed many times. CDR3 bases: TGTGCCAGCAGCCCAAATTATGGGCCAAGGGGAGATACGCAGTATTTT. Residues: CASSPNYGPRGDTQYF. The chain links TRBV11-2 to TRBJ2-3, with D perhaps matching TRBD1 (5 bases). Germline V gene lookup returns CDR1 SGHAT and CDR2 FQNNGV. The CDR3 runs to 16 residues. V was trimmed by 5 bases and J by 5 bases, leaving 20 bases between them.

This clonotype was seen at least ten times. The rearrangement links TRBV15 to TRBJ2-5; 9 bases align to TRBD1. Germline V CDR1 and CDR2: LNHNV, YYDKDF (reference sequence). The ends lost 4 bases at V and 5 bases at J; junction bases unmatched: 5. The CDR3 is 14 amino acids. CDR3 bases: TGTGCCACCAGCATTGGGACAGGGAGGGAGACCCAGTACTTC. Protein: CATSIGTGRETQYF. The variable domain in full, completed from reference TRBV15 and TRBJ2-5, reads DAMVIQNPRYQVTQFGKPVTLSCSQTLNHNVMYWYQQKSSQAPKLLFHYYDKDFNNEADTPDNFQSRRPNTSFCFLDIRSPGLGDTAMYLCATSIGTGRETQYFGPGTRLLVL.

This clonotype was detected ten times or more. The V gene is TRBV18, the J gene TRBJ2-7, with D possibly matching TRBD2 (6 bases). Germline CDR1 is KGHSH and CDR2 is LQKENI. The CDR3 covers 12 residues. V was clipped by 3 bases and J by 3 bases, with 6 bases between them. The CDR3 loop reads CASSPGGYEQYV. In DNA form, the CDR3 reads TGTGCCAGCTCACCGGGAGGCTACGAGCAGTACGTC.

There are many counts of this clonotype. In nucleotides, the CDR3 is TGTGCCAGCAGTCCGCCGGATCAGCCCCAGCATTTT. This gives the protein CASSPPDQPQHF. This chain uses TRBV28 with TRBJ1-5, with D uncertain. CDR1 and CDR2 from the germline V gene are MDHEN and SYDVKM. V was trimmed by 5 bases and J by 5 bases, leaving 7 bases between them. This CDR3 is 12 amino acids long.

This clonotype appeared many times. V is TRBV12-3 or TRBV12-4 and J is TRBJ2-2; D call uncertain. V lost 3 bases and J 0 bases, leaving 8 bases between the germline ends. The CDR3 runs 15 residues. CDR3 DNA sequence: TGTGCCAGCAGTTTGACGTCGGCGAACACCGGGGAGCTGTTTTTT. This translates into CASSLTSANTGELFF.

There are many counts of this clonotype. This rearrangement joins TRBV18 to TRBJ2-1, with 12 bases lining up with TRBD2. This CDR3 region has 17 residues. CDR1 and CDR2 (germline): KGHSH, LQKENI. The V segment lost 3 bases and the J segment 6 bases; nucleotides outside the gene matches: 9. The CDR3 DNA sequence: TGTGCCAGCTCACCCGCGACTAGCGGGGGCGCAAGCAATGAGCAGTTCTTC. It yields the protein CASSPATSGGASNEQFF.

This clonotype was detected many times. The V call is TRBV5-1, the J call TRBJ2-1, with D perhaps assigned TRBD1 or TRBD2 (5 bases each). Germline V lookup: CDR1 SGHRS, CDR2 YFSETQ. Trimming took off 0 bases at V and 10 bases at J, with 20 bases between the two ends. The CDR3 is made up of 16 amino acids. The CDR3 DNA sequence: TGCGCCAGCAGCTTGGCCGGAGGCAGGGTGAGCCAAGAGCAGTTCTTC. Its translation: CASSLAGGRVSQEQFF.

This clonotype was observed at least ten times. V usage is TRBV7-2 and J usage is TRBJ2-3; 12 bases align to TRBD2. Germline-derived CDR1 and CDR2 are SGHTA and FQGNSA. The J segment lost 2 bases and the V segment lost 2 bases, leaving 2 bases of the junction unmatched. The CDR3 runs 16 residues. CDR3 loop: CASSLRLAGATDTQYF. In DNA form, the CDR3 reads TGTGCCAGCAGCTTAAGACTAGCGGGGGCCACAGATACGCAGTATTTT.

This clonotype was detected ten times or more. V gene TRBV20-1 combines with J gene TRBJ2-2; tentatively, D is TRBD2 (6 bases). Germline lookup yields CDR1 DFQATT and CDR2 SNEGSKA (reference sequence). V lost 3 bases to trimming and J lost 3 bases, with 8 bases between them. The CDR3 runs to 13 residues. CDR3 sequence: CSARGGYTGELFF. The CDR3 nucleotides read TGCAGTGCTAGGGGAGGTTACACCGGGGAGCTGTTTTTT.

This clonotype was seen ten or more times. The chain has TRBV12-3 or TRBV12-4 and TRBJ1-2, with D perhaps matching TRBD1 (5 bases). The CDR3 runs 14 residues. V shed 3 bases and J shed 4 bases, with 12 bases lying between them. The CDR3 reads CASSFGGGTYGYTF. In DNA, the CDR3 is TGTGCCAGCAGTTTCGGGGGGGGTACCTATGGCTACACCTTC.

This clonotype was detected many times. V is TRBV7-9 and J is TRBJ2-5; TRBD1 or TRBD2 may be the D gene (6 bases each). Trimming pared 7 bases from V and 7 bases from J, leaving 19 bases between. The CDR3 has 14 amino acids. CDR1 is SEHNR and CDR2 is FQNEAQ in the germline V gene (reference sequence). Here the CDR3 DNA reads TGTGCCAGCACCCTGAAGGGGGGCCGAGGGACCCAGTACTTC. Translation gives CASTLKGGRGTQYF.

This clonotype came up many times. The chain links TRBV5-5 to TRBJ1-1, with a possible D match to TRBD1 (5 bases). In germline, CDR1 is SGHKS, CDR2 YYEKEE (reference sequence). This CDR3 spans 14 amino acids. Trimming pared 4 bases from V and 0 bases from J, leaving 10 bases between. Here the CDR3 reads CASSLGLLNTEAFF. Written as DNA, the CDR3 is TGTGCCAGCAGCCTGGGACTTTTGAACACTGAAGCTTTCTTT.

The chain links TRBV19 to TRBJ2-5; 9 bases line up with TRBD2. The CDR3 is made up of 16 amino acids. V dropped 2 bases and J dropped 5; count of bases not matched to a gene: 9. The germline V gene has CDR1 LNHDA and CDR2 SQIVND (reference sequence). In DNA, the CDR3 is TGTGCCAGTAGTATAAGCGGGGGGCTCGGTTGGGAGACCCAGTACTTC. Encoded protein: CASSISGGLGWETQYF.

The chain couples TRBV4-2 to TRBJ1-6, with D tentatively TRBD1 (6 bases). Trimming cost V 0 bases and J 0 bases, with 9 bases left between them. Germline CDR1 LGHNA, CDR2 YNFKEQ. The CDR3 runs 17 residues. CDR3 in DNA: TGTGCCAGCAGCCAAGATGGACAGAGCTCCTATAATTCACCCCTCCACTTT. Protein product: CASSQDGQSSYNSPLHF.

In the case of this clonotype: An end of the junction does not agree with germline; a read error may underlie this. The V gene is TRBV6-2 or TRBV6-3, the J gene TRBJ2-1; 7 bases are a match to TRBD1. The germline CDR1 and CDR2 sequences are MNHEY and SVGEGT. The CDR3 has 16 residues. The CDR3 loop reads CASSYSTGTDYNEHFF. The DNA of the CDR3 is TGTGCCAGCAGTTACTCAACCGGGACAGACTACAATGAGCATTTCTTC.

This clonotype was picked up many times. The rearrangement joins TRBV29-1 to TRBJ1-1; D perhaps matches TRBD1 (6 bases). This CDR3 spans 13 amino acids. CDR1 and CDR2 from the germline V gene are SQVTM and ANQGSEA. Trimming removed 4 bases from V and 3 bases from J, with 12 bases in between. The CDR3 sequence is CSVAKGGDTEAFF. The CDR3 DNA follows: TGCAGCGTTGCAAAGGGGGGGGACACTGAAGCTTTCTTT.

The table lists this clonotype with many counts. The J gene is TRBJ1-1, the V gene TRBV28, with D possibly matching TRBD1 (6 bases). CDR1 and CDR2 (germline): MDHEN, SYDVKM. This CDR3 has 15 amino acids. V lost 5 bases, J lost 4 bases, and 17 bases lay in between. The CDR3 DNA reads TGTGCCAGCAGTGCGCCAGGGGAAAGGTTCACTGAAGCTTTCTTT. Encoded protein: CASSAPGERFTEAFF.

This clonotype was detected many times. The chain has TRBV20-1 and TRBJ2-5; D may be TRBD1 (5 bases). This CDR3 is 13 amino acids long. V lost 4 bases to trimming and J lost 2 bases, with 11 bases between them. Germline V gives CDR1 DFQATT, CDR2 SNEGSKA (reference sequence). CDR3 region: CSANLAGQETQYF. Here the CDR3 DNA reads TGCAGTGCTAATCTGGCAGGGCAAGAGACCCAGTACTTC.